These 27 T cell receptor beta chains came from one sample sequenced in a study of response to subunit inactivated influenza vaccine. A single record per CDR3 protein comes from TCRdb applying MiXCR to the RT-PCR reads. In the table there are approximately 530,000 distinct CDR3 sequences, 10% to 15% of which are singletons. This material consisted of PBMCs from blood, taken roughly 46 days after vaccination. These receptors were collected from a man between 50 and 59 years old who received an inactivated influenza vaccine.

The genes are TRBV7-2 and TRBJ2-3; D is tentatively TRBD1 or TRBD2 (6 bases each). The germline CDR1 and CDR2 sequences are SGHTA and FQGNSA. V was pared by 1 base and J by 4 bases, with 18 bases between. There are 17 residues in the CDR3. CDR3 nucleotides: TGTGCCAGCAGCTTAGTGGGGGGCCAAATCTTTGCAGATACGCAGTATTTT. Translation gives CASSLVGGQIFADTQYF.

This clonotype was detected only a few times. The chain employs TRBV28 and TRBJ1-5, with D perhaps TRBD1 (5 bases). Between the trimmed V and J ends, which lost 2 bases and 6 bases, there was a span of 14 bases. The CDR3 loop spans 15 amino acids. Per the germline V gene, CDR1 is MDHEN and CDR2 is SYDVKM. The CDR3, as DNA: TGTGCCAGCAGTTTAATGGGGGGACTCTCTCAGCCCCAGCATTTT. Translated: CASSLMGGLSQPQHF.

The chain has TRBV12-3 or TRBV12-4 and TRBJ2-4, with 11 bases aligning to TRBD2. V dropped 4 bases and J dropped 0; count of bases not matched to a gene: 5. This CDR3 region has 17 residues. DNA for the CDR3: TGTGCCAGCAGTTGGACTAGCGGGCAGCTAGCCAAAAACATTCAGTACTTC. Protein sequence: CASSWTSGQLAKNIQYF.

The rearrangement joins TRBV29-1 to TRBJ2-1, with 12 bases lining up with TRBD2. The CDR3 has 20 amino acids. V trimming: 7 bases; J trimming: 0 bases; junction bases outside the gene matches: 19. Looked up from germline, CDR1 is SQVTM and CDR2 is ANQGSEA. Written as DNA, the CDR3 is TGCAGCGCGGAAACACGAGGACTAGCGGGATGGGGAAGCTCCTACAATGAGCAGTTCTTC. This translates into CSAETRGLAGWGSSYNEQFF.

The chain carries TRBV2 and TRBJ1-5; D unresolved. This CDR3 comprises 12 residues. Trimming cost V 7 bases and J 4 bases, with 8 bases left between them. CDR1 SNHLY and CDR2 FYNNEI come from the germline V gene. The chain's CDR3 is CASNLPNQPQHF. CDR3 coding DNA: TGTGCCAGCAACCTCCCAAATCAGCCCCAGCATTTT.

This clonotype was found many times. CDR3: CASSRFLGDYGYTF. The CDR3 DNA reads TGTGCCAGCAGTAGGTTTCTAGGAGACTATGGCTACACCTTC. The V call is TRBV12-3 or TRBV12-4, the J call TRBJ1-2; D not resolved. This CDR3 comprises 14 residues. V gave up 5 bases and J gave up 3 bases, with 13 bases separating them.

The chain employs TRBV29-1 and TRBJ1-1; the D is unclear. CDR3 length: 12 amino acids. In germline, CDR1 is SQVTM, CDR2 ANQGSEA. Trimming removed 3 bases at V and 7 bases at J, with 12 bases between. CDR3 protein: CSVDRSRVEAFF. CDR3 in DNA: TGCAGCGTTGACCGTAGTAGGGTTGAAGCTTTCTTT.

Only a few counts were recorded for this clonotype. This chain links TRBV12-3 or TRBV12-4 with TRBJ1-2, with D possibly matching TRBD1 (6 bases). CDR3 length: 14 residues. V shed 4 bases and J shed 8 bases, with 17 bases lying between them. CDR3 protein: CASSSSQGIGGYTF. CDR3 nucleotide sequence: TGTGCCAGCAGTTCCTCTCAGGGGATTGGGGGCTACACCTTC.

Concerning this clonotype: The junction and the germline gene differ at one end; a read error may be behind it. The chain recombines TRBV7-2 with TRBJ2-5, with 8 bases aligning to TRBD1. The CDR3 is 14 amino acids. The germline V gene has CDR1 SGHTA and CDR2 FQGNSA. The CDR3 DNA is TGTGCCAGCAGCTTAAGGGGGGCAGGGGGCCTAGTGGACTTC. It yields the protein CASSLRGAGGLVDF.

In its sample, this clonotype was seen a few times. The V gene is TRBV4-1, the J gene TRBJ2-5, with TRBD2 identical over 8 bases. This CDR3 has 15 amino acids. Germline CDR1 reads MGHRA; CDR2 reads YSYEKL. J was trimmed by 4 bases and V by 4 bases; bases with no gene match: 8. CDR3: CASSPGLGGVETQYF. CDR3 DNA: TGCGCCAGCAGCCCGGGACTAGGGGGGGTAGAGACCCAGTACTTC.

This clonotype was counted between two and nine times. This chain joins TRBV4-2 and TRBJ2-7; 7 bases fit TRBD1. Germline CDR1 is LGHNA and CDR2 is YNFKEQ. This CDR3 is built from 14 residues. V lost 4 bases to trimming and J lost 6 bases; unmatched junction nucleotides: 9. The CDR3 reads CASSLETGYVEQYF. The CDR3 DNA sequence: TGTGCCAGCAGCCTAGAGACAGGGTACGTCGAGCAGTACTTC.

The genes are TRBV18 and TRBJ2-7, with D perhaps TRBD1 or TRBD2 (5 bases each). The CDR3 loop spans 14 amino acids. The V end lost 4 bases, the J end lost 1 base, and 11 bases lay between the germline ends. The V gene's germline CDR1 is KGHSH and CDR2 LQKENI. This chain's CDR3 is CASSRGTDSYEQYF. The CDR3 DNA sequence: TGTGCCAGCTCACGTGGGACGGATTCCTACGAGCAGTACTTC.

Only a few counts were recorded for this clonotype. CDR3 residues: CASSGRGGWTEAFF. The CDR3 DNA follows: TGTGCCAGCAGTGGGCGGGGGGGCTGGACTGAAGCTTTCTTT. The gene calls are TRBV6-1 and TRBJ1-1; weak D call: TRBD1 (6 bases). Germline V lookup: CDR1 MNHNS, CDR2 SASEGT. The CDR3 covers 14 residues. The V and J ends lost 4 bases and 5 bases respectively, with 14 bases between them.

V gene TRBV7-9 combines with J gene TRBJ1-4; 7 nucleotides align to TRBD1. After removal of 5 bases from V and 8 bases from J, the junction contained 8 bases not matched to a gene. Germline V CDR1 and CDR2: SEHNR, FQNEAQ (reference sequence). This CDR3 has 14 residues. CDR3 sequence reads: CASSPTGVDEKLFF. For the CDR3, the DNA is TGTGCCAGCAGCCCCACAGGGGTCGACGAAAAACTGTTTTTT.

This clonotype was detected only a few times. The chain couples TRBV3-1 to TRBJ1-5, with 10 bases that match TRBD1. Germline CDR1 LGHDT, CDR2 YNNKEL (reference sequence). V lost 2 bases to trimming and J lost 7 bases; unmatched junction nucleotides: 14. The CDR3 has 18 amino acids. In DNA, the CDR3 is TGTGCCAGCAGCCAATTCGGGACAGGGGCGAAAAAACCCCAGCCCCAGCATTTT. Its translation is CASSQFGTGAKKPQPQHF.

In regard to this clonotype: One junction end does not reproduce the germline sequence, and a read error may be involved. The DNA of the CDR3 is TGTACCAGCAGCCCCCCGCTAGCGGGGCCCTACAATGAGCAGTTCTTC. Amino acids: CTSSPPLAGPYNEQFF. The chain recombines TRBV3-1 with TRBJ2-1; 9 nucleotides line up with TRBD2. Germline-derived CDR1 and CDR2 are LGHDT and YNNKEL (reference sequence). The CDR3 runs to 16 residues.

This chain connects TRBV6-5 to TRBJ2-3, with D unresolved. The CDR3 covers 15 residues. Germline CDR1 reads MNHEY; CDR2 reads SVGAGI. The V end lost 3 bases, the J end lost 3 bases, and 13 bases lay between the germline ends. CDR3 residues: CASSYSPYLTDTQYF. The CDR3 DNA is TGTGCCAGCAGTTATTCTCCATACCTTACAGATACGCAGTATTTT.

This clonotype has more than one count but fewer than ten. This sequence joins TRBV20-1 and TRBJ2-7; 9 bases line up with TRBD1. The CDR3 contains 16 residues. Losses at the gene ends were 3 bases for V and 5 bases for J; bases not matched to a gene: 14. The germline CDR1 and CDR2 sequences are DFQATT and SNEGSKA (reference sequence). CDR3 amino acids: CSARPDRGTGGHEQYF. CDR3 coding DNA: TGCAGTGCTAGGCCAGACAGGGGTACAGGGGGCCACGAGCAGTACTTC.

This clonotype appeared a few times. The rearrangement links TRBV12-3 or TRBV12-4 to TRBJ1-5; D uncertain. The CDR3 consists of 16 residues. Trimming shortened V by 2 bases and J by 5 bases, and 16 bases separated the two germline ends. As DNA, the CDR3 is TGTGCCAGCAGTTTAAGCGGGTTGGGTAGGGATCAGCCCCAGCATTTT. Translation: CASSLSGLGRDQPQHF.

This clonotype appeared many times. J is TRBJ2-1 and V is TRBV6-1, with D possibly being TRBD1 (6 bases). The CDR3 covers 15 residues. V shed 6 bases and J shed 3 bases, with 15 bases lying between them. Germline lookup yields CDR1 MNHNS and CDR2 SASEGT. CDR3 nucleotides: TGTGCCAGCAGCCGGCCGGGACAAGGCTACAATGAGCAGTTCTTC. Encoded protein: CASSRPGQGYNEQFF.

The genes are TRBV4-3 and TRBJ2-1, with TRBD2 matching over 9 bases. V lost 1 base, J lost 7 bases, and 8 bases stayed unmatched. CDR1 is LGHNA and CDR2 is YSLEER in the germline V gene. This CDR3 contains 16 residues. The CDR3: CASSQGAGGRRNEQFF. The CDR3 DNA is TGCGCCAGCAGCCAAGGGGCGGGAGGGCGTCGGAATGAGCAGTTCTTC.

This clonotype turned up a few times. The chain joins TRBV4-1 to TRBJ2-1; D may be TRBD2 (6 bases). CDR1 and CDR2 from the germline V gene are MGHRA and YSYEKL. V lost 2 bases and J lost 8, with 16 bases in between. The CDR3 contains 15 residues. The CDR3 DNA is TGCGCCAGCAGCCAATCGGGACTTTATGGGTATGAGCAGTTCTTC. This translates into CASSQSGLYGYEQFF.

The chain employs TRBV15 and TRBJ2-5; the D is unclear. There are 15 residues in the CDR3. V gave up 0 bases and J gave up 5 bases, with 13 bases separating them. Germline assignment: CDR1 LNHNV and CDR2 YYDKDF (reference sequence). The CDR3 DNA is TGTGCCACCAGCAGAGATCTCCGAGTGGGTGAGACCCAGTACTTC. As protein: CATSRDLRVGETQYF. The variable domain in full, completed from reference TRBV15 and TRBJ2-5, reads DAMVIQNPRYQVTQFGKPVTLSCSQTLNHNVMYWYQQKSSQAPKLLFHYYDKDFNNEADTPDNFQSRRPNTSFCFLDIRSPGLGDTAMYLCATSRDLRVGETQYFGPGTRLLVL.

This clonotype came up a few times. The CDR3 coding sequence is TGTGCCAGCAGTTTGGGTCTCTATAATTCACCCCTCCACTTT. This encodes CASSLGLYNSPLHF. The V call is TRBV28, the J call TRBJ1-6; unclear D gene. The CDR3 covers 14 residues. V was pared by 3 bases and J by 3 bases, with 6 bases between. Germline V lookup: CDR1 MDHEN, CDR2 SYDVKM.

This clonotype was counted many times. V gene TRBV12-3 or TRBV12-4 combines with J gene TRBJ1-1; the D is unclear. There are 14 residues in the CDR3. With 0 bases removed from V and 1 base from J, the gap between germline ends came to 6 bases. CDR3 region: CASSLARANTEAFF. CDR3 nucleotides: TGTGCCAGCAGTTTAGCAAGAGCGAACACTGAAGCTTTCTTT.

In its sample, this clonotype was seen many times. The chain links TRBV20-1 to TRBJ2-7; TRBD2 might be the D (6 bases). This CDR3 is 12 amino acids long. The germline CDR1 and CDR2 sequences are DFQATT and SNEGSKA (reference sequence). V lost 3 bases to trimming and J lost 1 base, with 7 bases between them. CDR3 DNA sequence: TGCAGTGCTAGCGGGAGATCCTACGAGCAGTACTTC. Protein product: CSASGRSYEQYF.

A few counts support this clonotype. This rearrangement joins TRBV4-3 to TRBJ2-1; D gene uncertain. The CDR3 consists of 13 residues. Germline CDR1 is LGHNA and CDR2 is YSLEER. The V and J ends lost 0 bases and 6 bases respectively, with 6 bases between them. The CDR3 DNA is TGCGCCAGCAGCCAAGATCCTAGCAATGAGCAGTTCTTC. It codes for CASSQDPSNEQFF.